This T cell receptor (beta chain) was found in a study of T cells in narcolepsy. About the research overall: Enrolled donors included narcolepsy type 1 or type 2 patients and healthy controls. Study conclusions and caveats: No autoreactive T cell clone sequences appeared in some memory CD4+ repertoires. Healthy controls reportedly lacked the autoreactive clonotypes serially found in patients' blood.

This clone appeared once. The antigen is undetermined. The method was immunoSEQ multiplex PCR; TCRdb's version includes in-frame clones alone and lacks a portion of them. This table has about 35,000 clones, 65% to 85% appearing once. The junction had 10 bases not matched to a gene; V was cut back by 5 bases and J by 4 bases. CDR1 is MNHEY and CDR2 is SMNVEV in the germline V gene (reference sequence). The CDR3 runs to 16 residues. Sequenced sample: memory (CD45RA-) CD4+ T cells from blood. The genes are TRBV27 and TRBJ2-5, with 10 positions matching TRBD1. This TCR was recovered from a human donor in good health. The CDR3 loop is CASSPRDRGVGETQYF. DNA of the CDR3: TGTGCCAGCAGTCCCCGGGACAGGGGAGTTGGAGAGACCCAGTACTTC.